The 21 T cell receptor beta chains below all came from one sample that was sequenced in a study of graft-versus-host responses after intestinal transplantation listed by TCRdb under 2021. The library was generated by the immunoSEQ multiplex PCR assay. Entries here come from immuneACCESS through TCRdb and include only in-frame sequences with V and J called. Some clones fail to appear in such tables; in the studies checked, an unresolved V gene covers under half of the shortfall, and the cause of the remainder is unknown. The sample yields approximately 14,000 clones; approximately 30% were counted once. Together, the top ten hold more than 1.5% of the sample. The sample's time point, from its label and the paper: cells obtained before transplantation from donor or recipient. Mixed lymphocyte reactions plated 200,000 CFSE-labeled pre-transplant responders with 200,000 irradiated violet-dye-labeled stimulators and were cultured for six to seven days.

This sample comprised alloreactive CD8+ T cells from a mixed lymphocyte reaction culture, obtained before intestinal transplant. The cell subset or site label here, explained by the study, means: CFSE-low proliferating T cells sorted from roughly six-day pre-transplant mixed lymphocyte reaction (GvH or HvG direction). The receptors were sampled from a human patient who received an intestinal transplant.

The J gene is TRBJ2-5, the V gene TRBV11-3; 9 bases match TRBD1. CDR1 SGHNT and CDR2 YENEEA come from the germline V gene. J gave up 5 bases and V 1 base, and 14 bases lay outside the gene matches. The CDR3 is made up of 18 amino acids. Written as DNA, the CDR3 is TGTGCCAGCAGCTTAGTCGCCCTTACAGGGGGCATGGGGGAGACCCAGTACTTC. This translates into CASSLVALTGGMGETQYF.

This clone was detected a few times. The V call is TRBV5-1, the J call TRBJ2-7, with a tentative D call TRBD1 (6 bases). The germline gives CDR1 SGHRS, CDR2 YFSETQ. The V and J ends lost 0 bases and 0 bases respectively, with 7 bases between them. The CDR3 sequence is 14 residues long. In DNA, the CDR3 is TGCGCCAGCAGCTTGGCGGACAGCTCCTACGAGCAGTACTTC. It encodes CASSLADSSYEQYF.

This clone occurred a few times. The V gene is TRBV4-3, the J gene TRBJ2-4; the D gene is possibly TRBD2 (6 bases). With 1 base removed from V and 8 bases from J, the gap between germline ends came to 9 bases. Germline V CDR1 and CDR2: LGHNA, YSLEER. The CDR3 extends over 13 amino acids. This chain's CDR3 is CASSQAPGDIQYF. The CDR3 DNA follows: TGCGCCAGCAGCCAAGCCCCGGGGGACATTCAGTACTTC.

This clone was counted only a few times. This chain joins TRBV7-9 and TRBJ1-2; D is undetermined. The germline V gene encodes CDR1 SEHNR and CDR2 FQNEAQ (reference sequence). The V end lost 5 bases, the J end lost 2 bases, and 9 bases lay between the germline ends. This CDR3 has 13 amino acids. CDR3 protein: CASSEIENYGYTF. The CDR3 coding sequence is TGTGCCAGCAGCGAAATAGAAAACTATGGCTACACCTTC.

This CDR3 is CASSQELVGDRGHEQYF. As DNA, the CDR3 is TGCGCCAGCAGCCAAGAATTGGTCGGGGACAGGGGCCACGAGCAGTACTTC. V usage is TRBV4-3 and J usage is TRBJ2-7; 10 nucleotides match TRBD1. The CDR3 has 17 amino acids. Germline CDR1 LGHNA, CDR2 YSLEER. V dropped 0 bases and J dropped 5; count of bases not matched to a gene: 10.

V usage is TRBV11-3 and J usage is TRBJ1-2; TRBD1 matches at 9 bases. CDR1 SGHNT and CDR2 YENEEA come from the germline V gene. Trimming cost V 3 bases and J 6 bases; bases outside gene matches: 8. The CDR3 sequence is 15 residues long. The CDR3 DNA is TGTGCCAGCAGCTTGCGGACAGGGGCTCTGGATGGCTACACCTTC. It codes for CASSLRTGALDGYTF.

V is TRBV5-5 and J is TRBJ2-5; 9 bases fit TRBD1. J gave up 2 bases and V 0 bases, and 2 bases lay outside the gene matches. Germline lookup yields CDR1 SGHKS and CDR2 YYEKEE (reference sequence). The CDR3 extends over 15 amino acids. CDR3 in amino acids: CASSLAGQGQETQYF. In DNA, the CDR3 is TGTGCCAGCAGCTTGGCGGGACAGGGACAAGAGACCCAGTACTTC.

This clone was seen a handful of times. The J gene is TRBJ2-7, the V gene TRBV4-1; D is perhaps TRBD1 (7 bases). V was cut by 1 base and J by 2 bases, with 12 bases left in between. CDR1 is MGHRA and CDR2 is YSYEKL in the germline V gene. The CDR3 contains 15 residues. The CDR3 DNA reads as TGCGCCAGCAGCCAAGGTCAGGGGGGACCCTACGAGCAGTACTTC. As protein: CASSQGQGGPYEQYF.

The chain links TRBV29-1 to TRBJ1-1; D gene unclear. Germline CDR1 is SQVTM and CDR2 is ANQGSEA. The V gene lost 3 bases and the J gene lost 4 bases, with 12 bases spanning the gap. The CDR3 covers 13 residues. The chain's CDR3 is CSVEAGEGTEAFF. In DNA, the CDR3 is TGCAGCGTTGAGGCAGGCGAGGGCACTGAAGCTTTCTTT.

This clone was observed a handful of times. This chain connects TRBV4-3 to TRBJ2-7, with a possible D match to TRBD2 (7 bases). The CDR3 consists of 15 residues. V lost 0 bases, J lost 2 bases, and 11 bases lay in between. CDR1 LGHNA and CDR2 YSLEER come from the germline V gene. CDR3 bases: TGCGCCAGCAGCCAAGATAAAGGGGGGGCCTACGAGCAGTACTTC. Its protein product is CASSQDKGGAYEQYF.

V usage is TRBV15 and J usage is TRBJ1-5; 7 nucleotides line up with TRBD1. Germline values: CDR1 LNHNV, CDR2 YYDKDF (reference sequence). V was pared by 0 bases and J by 3 bases, with 2 bases of the junction left unmatched. This CDR3 spans 15 amino acids. The CDR3 DNA reads as TGTGCCACCAGCAGAGACAGGGGGGCCAATCAGCCCCAGCATTTT. Translating gives CATSRDRGANQPQHF.

This clone occurred a few times. CDR3 DNA sequence: TGTGCCAGCAGCTTAGTAAGGGGCCCCACAGATACGCAGTATTTT. Translated: CASSLVRGPTDTQYF. The chain carries TRBV11-2 and TRBJ2-3, with a tentative D call TRBD1 (5 bases). Germline V lookup: CDR1 SGHAT, CDR2 FQNNGV. V gave up 1 base and J gave up 2 bases, with 10 bases separating them. The CDR3 is made up of 15 amino acids.

This clone was detected only a few times. The chain is built from TRBV4-3 and TRBJ1-2; TRBD1 matches 7 bases. The CDR3 totals 15 residues. Per germline, CDR1 LGHNA and CDR2 YSLEER. The V segment lost 3 bases and the J segment 4 bases; nucleotides outside the gene matches: 8. The CDR3 DNA reads TGCGCCAGCAGCCAGGCTAGGACAGGCTTCTATGGCTACACCTTC. Protein sequence: CASSQARTGFYGYTF.

This clone has only a few counts. The rearrangement uses TRBV5-1 and TRBJ2-7, with D perhaps TRBD2 (6 bases). The V gene lost 1 base and the J gene lost 3 bases, with 14 bases spanning the gap. Germline V lookup: CDR1 SGHRS, CDR2 YFSETQ. The CDR3 runs to 15 residues. The CDR3 DNA reads TGCGCCAGCAGCTTGTTAGCAGGAGGGCACTACGAGCAGTACTTC. Protein sequence: CASSLLAGGHYEQYF.

This clone is termed medium-sized. This rearrangement joins TRBV6-5 to TRBJ1-1; D is undetermined. CDR1 MNHEY and CDR2 SVGAGI come from the germline V gene. Deletions cut 2 bases from V and 1 base from J, with 5 bases between. CDR3 length: 13 amino acids. CDR3 nucleotide sequence: TGTGCCAGCAGTTACGAGGAGAACACTGAAGCTTTCTTT. Translation: CASSYEENTEAFF.

This clone was detected only a few times. The chain combines TRBV2 with TRBJ2-2, with a tentative D call TRBD1 (5 bases). Germline V lookup: CDR1 SNHLY, CDR2 FYNNEI. This CDR3 is 15 amino acids long. V gave up 9 bases and J gave up 2 bases, with 16 bases separating them. The CDR3, as DNA: TGTGCCAGTGTTAAGGGGCGCCTCAACACCGGGGAGCTGTTTTTT. Translated, it gives CASVKGRLNTGELFF. Using reference TRBV2 and TRBJ2-2 for the parts outside the CDR3, the full variable domain is EPEVTQTPSHQVTQMGQEVILRCVPISNHLYFYWYRQILGQKVEFLVSFYNNEISEKSEIFDDQFSVERPDGSNFTLKIRSTKLEDSAMYFCASVKGRLNTGELFFGEGSRLTVL.

This chain uses TRBV27 with TRBJ1-2; 11 nucleotides align to TRBD1. In germline, CDR1 is MNHEY, CDR2 SMNVEV (reference sequence). V shed 4 bases, J shed 4 bases, and the junction held 8 bases outside the gene matches. This CDR3 has 16 residues. CDR3 in amino acids: CASSWGQGVPGYGYTF. CDR3 coding DNA: TGTGCCAGCAGTTGGGGACAGGGGGTTCCGGGCTATGGCTACACCTTC.

The rearrangement links TRBV7-9 to TRBJ2-1, with 11 bases matching TRBD2. Trimming cost V 6 bases and J 13 bases; bases outside gene matches: 8. Germline lookup yields CDR1 SEHNR and CDR2 FQNEAQ (reference sequence). This CDR3 is built from 13 residues. CDR3 in amino acids: CASSIAGGPYQFF. The CDR3 DNA is TGTGCCAGCAGTATAGCGGGGGGGCCCTATCAGTTCTTC.

This clone is a singleton in its sample. This rearrangement joins TRBV21-1 to TRBJ1-5; the D call of TRBD1 is as the table states it, not checked on the DNA. TRBV21-1 is recorded as a pseudogene. The CDR3 totals 16 residues. CDR3 protein: CASSKARQGRAQPQHF. The CDR3 DNA reads as TGTGCCAGCAGCAAAGCCAGACAGGGCCGGGCTCAGCCCCAGCATTTT.

The rearrangement links TRBV5-1 to TRBJ2-7; 8 bases are a match to TRBD1. Germline-derived CDR1 and CDR2 are SGHRS and YFSETQ. The CDR3 runs 13 residues. V lost 0 bases and J lost 5; bases outside the gene matches: 1. The CDR3 DNA is TGCGCCAGCAGCTTGGTGGGACAGGACGAGCAGTACTTC. This codes for CASSLVGQDEQYF.

This chain connects TRBV4-3 to TRBJ2-2; a weak D match, TRBD1 (6 bases). Germline values: CDR1 LGHNA, CDR2 YSLEER. The CDR3 is 14 amino acids. V dropped 4 bases and J dropped 4 bases, with 10 bases sitting between them. CDR3 residues: CASSRGLSTGELFF. In DNA form, the CDR3 reads TGCGCCAGCAGCCGGGGGCTTAGCACCGGGGAGCTGTTTTTT.